This T cell receptor beta chain was obtained from a study of T cell responses to AZD1222 COVID-19 vaccine. General study results and limits: Nearly half of the spike-specific TCRs reportedly recognize variant regions that carry no mutations. Donors in the cohort were predominantly white British and more often female, and clonal diversity was possibly underestimated. Repertoires were sampled only after the peak T cell response.

Measured with immunoSEQ multiplex PCR; TCRdb has only the in-frame clones, and not every one. The sample lists around 220,000 clones, roughly 94% occurring once. Comment on this clone: Antigen specificity is unknown.

This TCR was sampled from an adult who received the MenACWY meningococcal vaccine as a control. Here the sequenced sample was peripheral blood, taken 28 days after the second dose of the MenACWY control vaccine.

The CDR3 region is CASSLQGGAYEQYF. The DNA for the CDR3 is TGTGCCAGCAGCTTACAAGGGGGGGCTTACGAGCAGTACTTC. V is TRBV7-2 and J is TRBJ2-7; the D gene is possibly TRBD2 (7 bases). The CDR3 is 14 amino acids. Germline CDR1 is SGHTA and CDR2 is FQGNSA. The ends were cut back, 2 bases at V and 4 bases at J, with 12 bases in the middle. The complete variable domain, with remaining parts taken from reference TRBV7-2 and TRBJ2-7, reads GAGVSQSPSNKVTEKGKDVELRCDPISGHTALYWYRQSLGQGLEFLIYFQGNSAPDKSGLPSDRFSAERTGGSVSTLTIQRTQQEDSAVYLCASSLQGGAYEQYFGPGTRLTVT.